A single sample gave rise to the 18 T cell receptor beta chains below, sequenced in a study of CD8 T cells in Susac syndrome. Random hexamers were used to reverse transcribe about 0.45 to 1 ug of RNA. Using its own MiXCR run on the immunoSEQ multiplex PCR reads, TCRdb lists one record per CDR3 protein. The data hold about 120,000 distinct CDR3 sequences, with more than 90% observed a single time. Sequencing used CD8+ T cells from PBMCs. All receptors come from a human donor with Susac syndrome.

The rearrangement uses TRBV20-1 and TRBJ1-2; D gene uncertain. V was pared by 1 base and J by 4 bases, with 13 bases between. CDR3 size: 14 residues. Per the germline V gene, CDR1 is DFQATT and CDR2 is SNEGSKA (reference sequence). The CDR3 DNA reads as TGCAGTGCTAGAGTCCCGGAGACCACCTATGGCTACACCTTC. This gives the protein CSARVPETTYGYTF.

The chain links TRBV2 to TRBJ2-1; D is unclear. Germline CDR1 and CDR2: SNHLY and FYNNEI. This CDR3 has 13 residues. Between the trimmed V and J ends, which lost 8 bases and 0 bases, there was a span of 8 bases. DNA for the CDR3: TGTGCCAGCCAACAGAGCTCCTACAATGAGCAGTTCTTC. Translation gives CASQQSSYNEQFF.

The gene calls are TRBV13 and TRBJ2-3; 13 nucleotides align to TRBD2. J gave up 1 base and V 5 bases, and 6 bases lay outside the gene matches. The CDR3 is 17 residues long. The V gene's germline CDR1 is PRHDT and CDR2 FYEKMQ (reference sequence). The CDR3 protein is CASSPLGLAGRTDTQYF. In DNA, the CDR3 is TGTGCCAGCAGCCCCTTGGGACTAGCGGGGCGCACAGATACGCAGTATTTT.

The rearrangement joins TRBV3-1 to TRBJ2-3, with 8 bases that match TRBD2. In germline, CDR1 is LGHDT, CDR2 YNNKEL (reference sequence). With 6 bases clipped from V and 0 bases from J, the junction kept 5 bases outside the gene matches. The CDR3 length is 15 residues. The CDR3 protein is CASRAGLASTDTQYF. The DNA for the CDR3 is TGTGCCAGCAGAGCCGGACTAGCCAGCACAGATACGCAGTATTTT.

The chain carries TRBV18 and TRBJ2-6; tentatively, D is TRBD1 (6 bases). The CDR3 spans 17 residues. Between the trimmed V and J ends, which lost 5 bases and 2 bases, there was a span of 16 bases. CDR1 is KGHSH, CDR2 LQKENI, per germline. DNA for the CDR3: TGTGCCAGCTCAACAACAGGGTTAGGCGCTGGGGCCAACGTCCTGACTTTC. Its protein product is CASSTTGLGAGANVLTF. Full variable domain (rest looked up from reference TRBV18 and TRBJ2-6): NAGVMQNPRHLVRRRGQEARLRCSPMKGHSHVYWYRQLPEEGLKFMVYLQKENIIDESGMPKERFSAEFPKEGPSILRIQQVVRGDSAAYFCASSTTGLGAGANVLTFGAGSRLTVL.

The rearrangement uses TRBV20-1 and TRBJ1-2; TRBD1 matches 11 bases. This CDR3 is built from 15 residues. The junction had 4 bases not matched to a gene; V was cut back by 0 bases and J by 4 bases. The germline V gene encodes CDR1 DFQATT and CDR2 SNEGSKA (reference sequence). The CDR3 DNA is TGCAGTGCTAGAGATCTGGGACAGGGGGGCTATGGCTACACCTTC. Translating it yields CSARDLGQGGYGYTF.

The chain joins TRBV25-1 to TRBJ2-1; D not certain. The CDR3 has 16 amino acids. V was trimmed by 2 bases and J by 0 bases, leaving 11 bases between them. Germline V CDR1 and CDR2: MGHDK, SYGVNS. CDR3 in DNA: TGTGCCAGCAGTGAAGGTGGATGGCTCTCCTACAATGAGCAGTTCTTC. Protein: CASSEGGWLSYNEQFF.

For the CDR3, the DNA is TGTGCCAGCAGCGTAGGGAGGGACCGGGGGTCCTACGAGCAGTACTTC. Translation: CASSVGRDRGSYEQYF. The gene calls are TRBV9 and TRBJ2-7; D might be TRBD2 (6 bases). The CDR3 is made up of 16 amino acids. Trimming stripped 0 bases from V and 1 base from J, with 14 bases between. The V gene's germline CDR1 is SGDLS and CDR2 YYNGEE. Variable domain in full (rest from reference TRBV9 and TRBJ2-7): DSGVTQTPKHLITATGQRVTLRCSPRSGDLSVYWYQQSLDQGLQFLIQYYNGEERAKGNILERFSAQQFPDLHSELNLSSLELGDSALYFCASSVGRDRGSYEQYFGPGTRLTVT.

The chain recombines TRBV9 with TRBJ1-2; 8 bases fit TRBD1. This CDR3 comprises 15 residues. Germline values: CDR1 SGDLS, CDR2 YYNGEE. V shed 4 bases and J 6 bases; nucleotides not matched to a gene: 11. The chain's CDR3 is CASSPLDREGNGYTF. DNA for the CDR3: TGTGCCAGCAGCCCACTGGACAGGGAGGGAAATGGCTACACCTTC.

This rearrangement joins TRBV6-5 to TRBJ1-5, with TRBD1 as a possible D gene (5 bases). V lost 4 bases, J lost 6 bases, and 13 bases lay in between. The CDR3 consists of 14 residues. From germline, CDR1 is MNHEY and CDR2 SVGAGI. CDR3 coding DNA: TGTGCCAGCAGTTTTGGGGGTTCGGGTCAGCCCCAGCATTTT. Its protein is CASSFGGSGQPQHF.

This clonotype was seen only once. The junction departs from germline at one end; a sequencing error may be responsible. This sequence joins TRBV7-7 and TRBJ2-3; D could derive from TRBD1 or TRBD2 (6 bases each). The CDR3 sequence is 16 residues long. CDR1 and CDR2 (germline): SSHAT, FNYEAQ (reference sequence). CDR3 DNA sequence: TGTGCTAGCAGCTTAGTTCCGGGGGCAGCGTCAGATACGCAGTATTTT. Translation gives CASSLVPGAASDTQYF.

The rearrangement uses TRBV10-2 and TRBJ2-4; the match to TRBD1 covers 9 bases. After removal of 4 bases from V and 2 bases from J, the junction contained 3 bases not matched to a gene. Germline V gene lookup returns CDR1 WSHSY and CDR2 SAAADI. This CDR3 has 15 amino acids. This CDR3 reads CASSVGTGPKNIQYF. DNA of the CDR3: TGCGCCAGCAGTGTTGGGACAGGGCCCAAAAACATTCAGTACTTC.

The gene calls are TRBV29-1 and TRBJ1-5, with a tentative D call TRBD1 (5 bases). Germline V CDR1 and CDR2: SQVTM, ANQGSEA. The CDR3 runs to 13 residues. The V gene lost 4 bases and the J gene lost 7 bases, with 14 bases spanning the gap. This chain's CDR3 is CSVAKGSGQPQHF. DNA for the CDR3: TGCAGCGTTGCTAAGGGGAGTGGACAGCCCCAGCATTTT.

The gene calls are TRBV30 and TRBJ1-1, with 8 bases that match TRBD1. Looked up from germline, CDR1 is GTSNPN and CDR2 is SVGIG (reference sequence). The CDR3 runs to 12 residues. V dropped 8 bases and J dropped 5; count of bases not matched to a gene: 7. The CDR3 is CAARTGTTEAFF. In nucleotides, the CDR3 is TGTGCCGCCCGGACAGGGACGACTGAAGCTTTCTTT.

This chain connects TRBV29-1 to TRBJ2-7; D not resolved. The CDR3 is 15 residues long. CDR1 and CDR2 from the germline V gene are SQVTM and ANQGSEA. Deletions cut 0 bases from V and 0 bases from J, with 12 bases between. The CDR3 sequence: CSVEDDTQPSYEQYF. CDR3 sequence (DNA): TGCAGCGTTGAAGACGACACCCAACCCTCCTACGAGCAGTACTTC.

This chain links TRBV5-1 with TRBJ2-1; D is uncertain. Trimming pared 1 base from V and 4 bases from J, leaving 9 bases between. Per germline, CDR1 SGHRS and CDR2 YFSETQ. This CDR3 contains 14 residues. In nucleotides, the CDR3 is TGCGCCAGCAGCTTGAGTCGCAGGTACAATGAGCAGTTCTTC. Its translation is CASSLSRRYNEQFF.

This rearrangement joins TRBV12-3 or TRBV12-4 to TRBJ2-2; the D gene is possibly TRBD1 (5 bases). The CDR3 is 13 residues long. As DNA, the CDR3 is TGTGCGTTACCCCGGACAAACACCGGGGAGCTGTTTTTT. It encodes CALPRTNTGELFF.

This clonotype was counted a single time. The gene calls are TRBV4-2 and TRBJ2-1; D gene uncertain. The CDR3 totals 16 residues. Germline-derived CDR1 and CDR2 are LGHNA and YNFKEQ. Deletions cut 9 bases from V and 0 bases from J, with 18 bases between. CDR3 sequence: CASTLDSPSSYNEQFF. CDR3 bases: TGTGCCAGTACCCTCGACTCGCCCAGCTCCTACAATGAGCAGTTCTTC.